Below are 2 T cell receptor beta chains sequenced from a single sample in a study of blood T cell repertoires in COVID-19. Libraries were prepared by immunoSEQ multiplex PCR; TCRdb keeps only in-frame clonotypes and omits some of them. The table records fewer than 180,000 clones, over 65% of them present only once. Specimen: peripheral blood. These receptors all come from a man in his sixties or seventies with acute or convalescent COVID-19.

The genes are TRBV30 and TRBJ2-1; 10 positions agree with TRBD2. The germline CDR1 and CDR2 sequences are GTSNPN and SVGIG (reference sequence). This CDR3 is built from 14 residues. V lost 8 bases, J lost 6 bases, and 10 bases stayed unmatched. For the CDR3, the DNA is TGTGCCCGCTCAATAGCGGGGGGACTCAATGAGCAGTTCTTC. Protein product: CARSIAGGLNEQFF. The full variable domain, with the rest looked up from reference TRBV30 and TRBJ2-1, is SQTIHQWPATLVQPVGSPLSLECTVEGTSNPNLYWYRQAAGRGLQLLFYSVGIGQISSEVPQNLSASRPQDRQFILSSKKLLLSDSGFYLCARSIAGGLNEQFFGPGTRLTVL.

This clone was counted a few times. The V and J genes are TRBV11-2 and TRBJ1-3; D might be TRBD1 (5 bases). V dropped 5 bases and J dropped 1 base, with 15 bases sitting between them. This CDR3 is built from 16 residues. Germline lookup yields CDR1 SGHAT and CDR2 FQNNGV. For the CDR3, the DNA is TGTGCCAGCAGCATCCCGTTCCGGGGGTCTGGAAACACCATATATTTT. Protein sequence: CASSIPFRGSGNTIYF.